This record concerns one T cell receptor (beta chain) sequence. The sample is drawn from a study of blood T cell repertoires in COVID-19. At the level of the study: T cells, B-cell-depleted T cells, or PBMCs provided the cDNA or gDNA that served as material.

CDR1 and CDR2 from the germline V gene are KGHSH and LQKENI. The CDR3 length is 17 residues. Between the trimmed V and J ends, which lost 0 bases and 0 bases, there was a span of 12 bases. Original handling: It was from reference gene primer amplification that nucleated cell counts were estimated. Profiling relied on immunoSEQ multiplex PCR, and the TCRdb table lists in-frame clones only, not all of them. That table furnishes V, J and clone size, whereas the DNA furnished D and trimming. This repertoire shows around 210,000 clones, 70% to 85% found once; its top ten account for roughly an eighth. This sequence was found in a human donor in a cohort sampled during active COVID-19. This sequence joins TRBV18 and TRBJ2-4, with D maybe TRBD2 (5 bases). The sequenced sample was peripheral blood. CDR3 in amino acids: CASSPPMRAVAKNIQYF. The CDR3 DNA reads TGTGCCAGCTCACCACCGATGAGGGCAGTAGCCAAAAACATTCAGTACTTC.